This is a list of T cell receptor beta chains from one sample in a study of blood T cell repertoires in COVID-19. Some clones are missing from TCRdb's copy, which holds only in-frame ones; the method was immunoSEQ multiplex PCR. The sample includes roughly 99,000 clones, about 91% seen only once; the top ten take around 2.1%. The specimen sequenced was peripheral blood. All receptors come from a man aged 45 to 65 with COVID-19, enrolled during active disease. CDR3s include the opening cysteine and the closing phenylalanine or tryptophan. D genes are given only for firm matches. Some rows mark clone size as missing; the rest say once, few, many or name a class of expanded clone.

d_gene	v_gene	j_gene	abundance	CDR3nt	CDR3aa
TRBD1	TRBV28	TRBJ2-7	few	TGTGCCAGCAGTCCAACGGGACAGACAAACGAGCAGTACTTC	CASSPTGQTNEQYF
-	TRBV2	TRBJ2-7	-	TGTGCCAGCAGTGAAGCGCGGGAGCAGTACTTC	CASSEAREQYF
-	TRBV6-5	TRBJ1-2	-	TGTGCCAGCAGCCCCGGGACTGTCTATGGCTACACCTTC	CASSPGTVYGYTF
TRBD1	TRBV28	TRBJ1-3	-	TGTGCCAGCAGCACAGGGGTCTGGTTAGGAAACACCATATATTTT	CASSTGVWLGNTIYF
-	TRBV5-4	TRBJ1-2	-	TGTGCCAGCAGCTTGGCCTCGGGGGGGGCATTCGATGGCTACACCTTC	CASSLASGGAFDGYTF
-	TRBV2	TRBJ2-7	-	TGTGCCAGCAGAGACGACTTAAAGGTTGTGCTTGAGCAGTACTTC	CASRDDLKVVLEQYF
-	TRBV9	TRBJ2-2	once	TGTGCCAGCAGCGTATCCGGTACCACCGGGGAGCTGTTTTTT	CASSVSGTTGELFF
TRBD1	TRBV6-5	TRBJ1-4	-	TGTGCCAGCAGTATACAGACAGGGGTGGATGAAAAACTGTTTTTT	CASSIQTGVDEKLFF
TRBD1	TRBV5-4	TRBJ2-7	few	TGTGCCAGCAGCATCCGGGACAGGGAATTGGGAGAGCAGTACTTC	CASSIRDRELGEQYF
-	TRBV5-5	TRBJ1-1	-	TGTGCCAGCAGCCGAGGGTCCGGGACAACGAACACTGAAGCTTTCTTT	CASSRGSGTTNTEAFF
-	TRBV7-9	TRBJ2-5	-	TGTGCCAGCAGGGAGGACCTCTACTGGGAGACCCAGTACTTC	CASREDLYWETQYF
-	TRBV19	TRBJ2-2	-	TGTGCCAGTAGTATAGGTGGCGGGAACACCGGGGAGCTGTTTTTT	CASSIGGGNTGELFF
-	TRBV7-2	TRBJ1-1	once	TGTGCCAGCAGCTTAGACGGGGTACTGGCTGAAGCTTTCTTT	CASSLDGVLAEAFF
TRBD2	TRBV30	TRBJ2-3	-	TGTGCCTGGAGTGTGGGAGGGGATACGCAGTATTTT	CAWSVGGDTQYF
TRBD1	TRBV5-1	TRBJ1-6	-	TGCGCCAGCAGCTTGGCTTGGACAGGGGAATATAATTCACCCCTCCACTTT	CASSLAWTGEYNSPLHF
-	TRBV28	TRBJ1-6	-	TGTGCCAGCAGTTTCATTTTCAGGGGAGTCGATAATTCACCCCTCCACTTT	CASSFIFRGVDNSPLHF
TRBD2	TRBV28	TRBJ2-3	-	TGTGCCAGCAGTTTAGTTCTAGCGGGGGCAACAGATACGCAGTATTTT	CASSLVLAGATDTQYF
-	TRBV9	TRBJ2-2	-	TGTGCCAGCAGCGTAGCGGACTACTACACCGGGGAGCTGTTTTTT	CASSVADYYTGELFF
TRBD1	TRBV12-3/TRBV12-4	TRBJ2-3	-	TGTGCCAGCACTCGGACAGGGCCAGATACGCAGTATTTT	CASTRTGPDTQYF
TRBD1	TRBV6-2/TRBV6-3	TRBJ2-7	-	TGTGCCAGCAGTTACTCGGGGTCTGGGACAGACCTTTTC	CASSYSGSGTDLF
-	TRBV4-3	TRBJ1-3	few	TGCGCCAGCAGCCAAGGGCCGCAGATCTCTGGAAACACCATATATTTT	CASSQGPQISGNTIYF
-	TRBV6-5	TRBJ1-5	-	TGTGCCAGCAGTTACGGTCCCAGGAGCAATCAGCCCCAGCATTTT	CASSYGPRSNQPQHF
-	TRBV25-1	TRBJ1-2	-	TGTGCCAGCAGTCCAGGCGACCTCCACTGGAGCTACACCTTC	CASSPGDLHWSYTF
TRBD1	TRBV19	TRBJ2-1	-	TGTGCCAGTAGTAACAGGGGTTCCTACAATGAGCAGTTCTTC	CASSNRGSYNEQFF
TRBD2	TRBV2	TRBJ2-1	-	TGTGCCAGCAGGGGACTAGCGGGGTTGAATGAGCAGTTCTTC	CASRGLAGLNEQFF
-	TRBV20-1	TRBJ1-3	-	TGCAGTGCTAGTACAGGGACCTCGAGAAACACCATATATTTT	CSASTGTSRNTIYF
-	TRBV19	TRBJ1-5	-	TGTGCCAGTAGTATTGGGACTCTTAGCAATCAGCCCCAGCATTTT	CASSIGTLSNQPQHF
-	TRBV6-5	TRBJ1-5	-	TGTGCCAGCAGTTTGGAGGTTGGTCAGCCCCAGCATTTT	CASSLEVGQPQHF
-	TRBV27	TRBJ1-2	-	TGTGCCAGCAGTCCCTATTCCGGGACAAAGTATGGCTACACCTTC	CASSPYSGTKYGYTF
TRBD1	TRBV19	TRBJ1-2	once	TGTGCCAGTAGTATGGGGACAGGGTTTGGCTACACCTTC	CASSMGTGFGYTF
-	TRBV6-5	TRBJ1-6	few	TGTGCCAGCAGCAGGGCCGGGTCACCCCTCCACTTT	CASSRAGSPLHF
-	TRBV20-1	TRBJ1-4	-	TGCAGCGGACAGATTAATGAAAAACTGTTTTTT	CSGQINEKLFF
-	TRBV28	TRBJ1-6	-	TGTGCCAGCAGCGCTGAGGCAGTCTCGTATAATTCACCCCTCCACTTT	CASSAEAVSYNSPLHF
TRBD1	TRBV3-1/TRBV3-2	TRBJ1-3	-	TGTGCCAGCAGCGATGCCCCGGGACAGGGCCTGGGAAACACCATATATTTT	CASSDAPGQGLGNTIYF
TRBD2	TRBV18	TRBJ2-5	-	TGTGCCAGCTCACCAGGGCGACTAGCGGGGTCAGAGACCCAGTACTTC	CASSPGRLAGSETQYF
-	TRBV5-1	TRBJ1-2	few	TGCGCCAGCAGCTTGGAAGGAGACAGGTTCTATGGCTACACCTTC	CASSLEGDRFYGYTF
-	TRBV20-1	TRBJ1-2	-	TGCAGTGCTAGTGGAGAGGGTGTAAGGGATAGCTACACCTTC	CSASGEGVRDSYTF
TRBD1	TRBV5-1	TRBJ2-1	once	TGCGCCAGCAGCTCGGGACAGGGGAGGAATGAGCAGTTCTTC	CASSSGQGRNEQFF
-	TRBV21-1	TRBJ2-7	-	TGTGCCAGCGCGGGGGGCAGGAGCGAGCAGTACTTC	CASAGGRSEQYF
-	TRBV20-1	TRBJ2-7	-	TGCAGTGCTAGTATTAGCGGTCGTTACGAGCAGTACTTC	CSASISGRYEQYF
-	TRBV7-9	TRBJ1-2	-	TGTGCCAGCAGCTTAGCGCGGGGGATGGGTGGCTACACCTTC	CASSLARGMGGYTF
TRBD2	TRBV6-5	TRBJ2-7	-	TGTGCCAGCAGTCCCAGGGAGGGCTACGAGCAGTACTTC	CASSPREGYEQYF
TRBD1	TRBV5-4	TRBJ2-3	-	TGTGCCAGCAGCTTGGGGGGCAGGGGGTCAGCAGATACGCAGTATTTT	CASSLGGRGSADTQYF